These 2 T cell receptor beta chains came from one sample sequenced in a study of siplizumab effects on memory and regulatory T cells. Data came from immunoSEQ multiplex PCR; TCRdb stores just in-frame clones and leaves some out. The sample lists over 70,000 clones, 85% to 90% occurring once. Material for sequencing was CD4+ T cells sorted from blood. The receptors come from a human donor in good health.

This sequence joins TRBV18 and TRBJ2-1; TRBD1 aligns across 12 bases. The V gene end was trimmed by 1 base and the J gene end by 7 bases; junction bases not matched to a gene: 5. CDR3 length equals 16 residues. Germline assignment: CDR1 KGHSH and CDR2 LQKENI. The CDR3 is CASSPLGQGARNEQFF. Written as DNA, the CDR3 is TGTGCCAGCTCACCACTGGGACAGGGGGCTCGAAATGAGCAGTTCTTC.

The chain joins TRBV7-2 to TRBJ1-5, with 7 bases fitting TRBD1. With 5 bases clipped from V and 4 bases from J, the junction kept 8 bases outside the gene matches. Germline V gene sequence: CDR1 SGHTA, CDR2 FQGNSA. The CDR3 sequence is 15 residues long. CDR3 region: CASSLQGTRNQPQHF. In nucleotides, the CDR3 is TGTGCCAGCAGCCTACAGGGGACGAGAAATCAGCCCCAGCATTTT.